This T cell receptor beta chain was obtained from a study of cytomegalovirus exposure and HLA in healthy donors. Primers included in the PCR were 60 Vbeta and 13 Jbeta primers. Method: immunoSEQ multiplex PCR; TCRdb's copy keeps in-frame clones and lacks some. Of 75,000 to 90,000 clones in the sample, around 85% were seen once. Overall study results and limits: Later work found most CMV-associated TCR beta chains apparently HLA-restricted. High specificity and sensitivity for cytomegalovirus status were reported for the classifier. As confirmed in vitro, a few CMV-associated chains were specific for CMV antigens. Later on, an analysis found that several of the most significant clusters appeared to be linked to common viral pathogens, which included parvovirus B19.

Trimming took 2 bases from V and 3 from J; bases not matched to a gene: 7. This CDR3 comprises 16 residues. Germline V lookup: CDR1 SGHDN, CDR2 FVKESK. About this clone itself: Its antigen is unidentified.

Sequences were obtained from PBMCs. This chain uses TRBV14 with TRBJ1-2; 9 positions agree with TRBD1. The clonotype originates from a man aged 35-49 years in good health and CMV-seropositive. The CDR3 protein is CASSQTSDRGDYGYTF. The CDR3 nucleotides read TGTGCCAGCAGCCAAACTTCGGACAGGGGCGACTATGGCTACACCTTC.